This record covers a single TCR beta chain. The CDR3 sequence is 15 residues long. V dropped 0 bases and J dropped 4; count of bases not matched to a gene: 3. Germline CDR1 is SGHNT and CDR2 is YYREEE (reference sequence). Those enrolled in Seattle joined during active infection and were followed longitudinally afterward. This specimen comes from a study of blood T cell repertoires in COVID-19. In the study overall: Acute-phase and convalescent COVID-19 samples originated in the United States, Italy and Spain. PBMCs, B-cell-depleted T cells, or T cells provided the cDNA or gDNA that made up the material.

Produced via immunoSEQ multiplex PCR; TCRdb's table is partial and in-frame only. Of around 400,000 clones listed, around 87% were seen once; the top ten hold approximately 2.4%. The sample comprised peripheral blood. The clonotype originates from a woman aged 55-69 years with COVID-19, enrolled during active disease. This chain uses TRBV5-4 with TRBJ2-1; 8 bases are a match to TRBD2. The DNA for the CDR3 is TGTGCCAGCAGCTTGGCCGGCGGGGGGTACAATGAGCAGTTCTTC. Translated, it gives CASSLAGGGYNEQFF.